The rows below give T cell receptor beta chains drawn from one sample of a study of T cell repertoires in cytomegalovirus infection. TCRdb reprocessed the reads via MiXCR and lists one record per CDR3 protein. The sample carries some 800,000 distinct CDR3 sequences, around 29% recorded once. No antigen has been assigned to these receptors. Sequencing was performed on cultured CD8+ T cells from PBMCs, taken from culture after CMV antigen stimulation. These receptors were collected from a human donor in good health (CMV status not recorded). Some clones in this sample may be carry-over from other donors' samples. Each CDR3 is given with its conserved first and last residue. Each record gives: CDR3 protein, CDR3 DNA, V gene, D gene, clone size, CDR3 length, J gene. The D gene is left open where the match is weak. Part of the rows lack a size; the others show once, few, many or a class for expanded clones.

CASSPSTVATEAFF,TGTGCCAGCAGCCCATCAACAGTGGCCACTGAAGCTTTCTTT,TRBV7-9,-,few,14,TRBJ1-1
CASNRGATAQYF,TGTGCCAGCAACAGAGGGGCAACTGCCCAGTACTTC,TRBV6-2/TRBV6-3,-,few,12,TRBJ2-5
CASSFSQGFNEQYF,TGTGCCAGCAGCTTTAGTCAGGGGTTCAACGAGCAGTACTTC,TRBV7-9,-,few,14,TRBJ2-7
CASTLLLQTSGGRGSYNEQFF,TGTGCCAGCACGTTACTCCTGCAGACTAGCGGGGGCCGCGGGTCCTACAATGAGCAGTTCTTC,TRBV12-3/TRBV12-4,TRBD2,many,21,TRBJ2-1
CASKGLAGEPLFGELFF,TGTGCCAGCAAGGGACTAGCGGGGGAGCCCCTATTCGGGGAGCTGTTTTTT,TRBV2,TRBD2,few,17,TRBJ2-2
CASSQEMGQETQYF,TGTGCCAGCAGCCAAGAAATGGGACAAGAGACCCAGTACTTC,TRBV3-1,-,few,14,TRBJ2-5
CASSEGQGISYEQYF,TGTGCCAGCAGCGAGGGACAGGGGATCTCCTACGAGCAGTACTTC,TRBV7-6,TRBD1,-,15,TRBJ2-7
CASSGQGLGGELFF,TGTGCCAGCTCGGGACAGGGTCTAGGCGGGGAGCTGTTTTTT,TRBV3-1,TRBD1,many,14,TRBJ2-2
CASGQQGIDTGELFF,TGTGCTAGTGGTCAACAGGGCATCGACACCGGGGAGCTGTTTTTT,TRBV12-5,-,-,15,TRBJ2-2
CASSFPGGSGNTIYF,TGTGCCAGCAGTTTCCCAGGGGGCTCTGGAAACACCATATATTTT,TRBV12-3/TRBV12-4,TRBD1,-,15,TRBJ1-3
CASSQDGGLDTEAFF,TGCGCCAGCAGCCAAGATGGGGGGTTGGACACTGAAGCTTTCTTT,TRBV4-3,-,-,15,TRBJ1-1
CATSDPLAGGNEQFF,TGTGCCACCAGTGATCCTCTGGCGGGAGGCAATGAGCAGTTCTTC,TRBV24-1,TRBD2,-,15,TRBJ2-1
CASSSYGTGGFGEKLFF,TGTGCCAGCAGCTCCTACGGGACAGGGGGCTTTGGTGAAAAACTGTTTTTT,TRBV13,TRBD1,-,17,TRBJ1-4
CASSVGDRNTEAFF,TGTGCCAGCTCCGTAGGGGATAGGAACACTGAAGCTTTCTTT,TRBV6-6,-,few,14,TRBJ1-1
CASSELGGPNYGYTF,TGTGCCAGCAGTGAATTGGGGGGTCCTAACTATGGCTACACCTTC,TRBV25-1,-,few,15,TRBJ1-2
CASSPVGSQPQHF,TGTGCCAGCAGTCCTGTAGGGAGTCAGCCCCAGCATTTT,TRBV27,-,few,13,TRBJ1-5
CASSTGTFANYGYTF,TGTGCCAGCAGTACCGGGACCTTCGCTAACTATGGCTACACCTTC,TRBV25-1,-,few,15,TRBJ1-2
CASSYSGLAGIYNEQFF,TGTGCCAGCAGTTACTCTGGACTAGCGGGGATCTACAATGAGCAGTTCTTC,TRBV6-2/TRBV6-3,TRBD2,many,17,TRBJ2-1
CASSLRGIVSPLHF,TGTGCCAGCAGTTTAAGGGGGATTGTGTCACCCCTCCACTTT,TRBV27,-,-,14,TRBJ1-6
CASSQDRRSTDTQYF,TGTGCCAGCAGCCAGGACAGACGCAGCACAGATACGCAGTATTTT,TRBV7-9,-,-,15,TRBJ2-3
CTSSDWGAGETFF,TGTACCAGCAGTGATTGGGGCGCAGGTGAAACTTTCTTT,TRBV25-1,-,-,13,TRBJ1-1
CASSGGLAGRETQYF,TGTGCCAGCAGCGGGGGACTAGCGGGTAGAGAGACCCAGTACTTC,TRBV7-9,TRBD2,few,15,TRBJ2-5
CASQGQGDFDEQFF,TGTGCCAGCCAGGGGCAGGGGGATTTCGATGAGCAGTTCTTC,TRBV7-8,TRBD1,-,14,TRBJ2-1
CSAEVRSGYTF,TGCAGCGCCGAGGTCAGGTCAGGCTACACCTTC,TRBV29-1,-,-,11,TRBJ1-2
CSVTGGTGELFF,TGCAGCGTAACAGGGGGCACCGGGGAGCTGTTTTTT,TRBV29-1,TRBD1,-,12,TRBJ2-2
CASSIALLRERGSGANVLTF,TGTGCCAGTAGTATAGCCCTCCTCAGGGAGAGGGGCTCTGGGGCCAACGTCCTGACTTTC,TRBV19,-,few,20,TRBJ2-6
CASSYSIAASGGIYNEQFF,TGTGCCAGCAGTTACTCGATTGCGGCTAGCGGGGGAATATACAATGAGCAGTTCTTC,TRBV6-6,TRBD2,-,19,TRBJ2-1
CSALGGRGQVGYEQYF,TGCAGTGCCCTCGGAGGCAGGGGGCAAGTCGGCTACGAGCAGTACTTC,TRBV20-1,TRBD1,once,16,TRBJ2-7
CASSLEGVGSPLHF,TGTGCCAGCAGCTTAGAGGGAGTCGGTTCACCCCTCCACTTT,TRBV7-6,-,many,14,TRBJ1-6
CASSPMMGQIGEKLFF,TGTGCCAGCAGCCCCATGATGGGTCAGATTGGGGAAAAACTGTTTTTT,TRBV7-2,-,few,16,TRBJ1-4
CASSLSSGTEQYF,TGTGCCAGCAGTTTATCTTCAGGGACCGAGCAGTACTTC,TRBV27,-,-,13,TRBJ2-7
CASTPEGANTEAFF,TGTGCCAGCACCCCGGAGGGAGCGAACACTGAAGCTTTCTTT,TRBV5-6,-,few,14,TRBJ1-1
CASRGLADNTGELFF,TGTGCCAGCAGGGGACTAGCGGATAACACCGGGGAGCTGTTTTTT,TRBV6-2/TRBV6-3,TRBD2,few,15,TRBJ2-2
CASSLEGRGGAYEQYF,TGTGCCAGCAGCTTAGAGGGGCGGGGGGGCGCGTACGAGCAGTACTTC,TRBV7-2,TRBD2,-,16,TRBJ2-7
CASSLKKIPEETQYF,TGTGCCAGCAGCTTGAAGAAAATTCCCGAGGAGACCCAGTACTTC,TRBV5-4,-,few,15,TRBJ2-5
CASSPKGFTDTQYF,TGTGCCAGCAGTCCTAAGGGGTTCACAGATACGCAGTATTTT,TRBV27,-,many,14,TRBJ2-3
CASSEPSREPNQPQHF,TGTGCCAGCAGTGAGCCCTCCCGGGAGCCGAATCAGCCCCAGCATTTT,TRBV2,-,-,16,TRBJ1-5
CSVEQGNSYEQYF,TGCAGCGTTGAACAGGGGAACTCCTACGAGCAGTACTTC,TRBV29-1,-,-,13,TRBJ2-7
CASSPITGSGANVLTF,TGTGCCAGCAGTCCTATCACAGGATCTGGGGCCAACGTCCTGACTTTC,TRBV6-1,-,few,16,TRBJ2-6
CASSLNRDQPWETQYF,TGTGCCAGCAGCTTAAACCGGGACCAGCCATGGGAGACCCAGTACTTC,TRBV11-2,-,many,16,TRBJ2-5
CAIYLGQGYNEQFF,TGTGCCATCTACTTAGGACAGGGGTACAATGAGCAGTTCTTC,TRBV2,TRBD1,-,14,TRBJ2-1
CASSVWTGGEKLFF,TGTGCCAGCAGCGTTTGGACAGGGGGCGAAAAACTGTTTTTT,TRBV5-5,TRBD1,many,14,TRBJ1-4
CASSLDRGRLIGFNEQFF,TGTGCCAGCAGCTTAGACAGGGGCCGCCTAATTGGGTTCAATGAGCAGTTCTTC,TRBV7-6,TRBD1,few,18,TRBJ2-1
CASGPDREIGGTEAFF,TGTGCTAGTGGCCCGGACAGGGAGATTGGGGGCACTGAAGCTTTCTTT,TRBV12-5,TRBD1,once,16,TRBJ1-1
CASPPPKGANTGELFF,TGTGCCAGCCCCCCGCCGAAGGGGGCGAACACCGGGGAGCTGTTTTTT,TRBV12-3/TRBV12-4,-,many,16,TRBJ2-2
CASSGGRAPYNERFF,TGTGCCAGCAGTGGTGGCAGGGCGCCCTACAATGAGCGGTTCTTC,TRBV6-6,-,-,15,TRBJ2-1
CASGTGNSPLHF,TGTGCCAGCGGTACCGGGAATTCACCCCTCCACTTT,TRBV27,-,-,12,TRBJ1-6
CASSTLTENNQPQHF,TGTGCCAGCAGCACCCTTACTGAAAACAATCAGCCCCAGCATTTT,TRBV5-4,-,-,15,TRBJ1-5
CASSQESDRGRTGELFF,TGTGCCAGCAGCCAAGAATCGGACAGGGGGCGTACCGGGGAGCTGTTTTTT,TRBV2,TRBD1,-,17,TRBJ2-2
CASSLNPFGLAGGVYEQYF,TGTGCCAGCAGTCTAAACCCCTTTGGACTAGCGGGGGGGGTCTACGAGCAGTACTTC,TRBV12-3/TRBV12-4,TRBD2,few,19,TRBJ2-7
CASSQGPSGTGEQYF,TGCGCCAGCAGCCAAGGGCCAAGCGGGACGGGCGAGCAGTACTTC,TRBV4-1,TRBD2,few,15,TRBJ2-7
CASSSGQVSSYEQYF,TGTGCCAGCAGCTCCGGACAGGTTTCCTCCTACGAGCAGTACTTC,TRBV7-9,TRBD1,few,15,TRBJ2-7